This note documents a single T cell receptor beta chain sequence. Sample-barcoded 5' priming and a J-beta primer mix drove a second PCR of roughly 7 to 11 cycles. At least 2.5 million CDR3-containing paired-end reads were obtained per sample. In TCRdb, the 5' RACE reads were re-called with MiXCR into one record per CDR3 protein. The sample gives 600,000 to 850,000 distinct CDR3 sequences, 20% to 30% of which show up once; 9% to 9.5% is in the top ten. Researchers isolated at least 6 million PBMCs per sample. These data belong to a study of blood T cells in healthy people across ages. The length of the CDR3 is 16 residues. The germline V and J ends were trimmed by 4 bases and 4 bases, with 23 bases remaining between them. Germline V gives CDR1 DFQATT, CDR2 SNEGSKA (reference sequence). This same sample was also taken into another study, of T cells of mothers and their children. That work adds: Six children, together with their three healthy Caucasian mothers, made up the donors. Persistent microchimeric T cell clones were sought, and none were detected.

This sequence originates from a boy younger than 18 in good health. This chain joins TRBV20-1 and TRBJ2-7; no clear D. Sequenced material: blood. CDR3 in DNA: TGCAGTGCTAAGGAGTACATTGGCCGTCCGTCATACGAGCAGTACTTC. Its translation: CSAKEYIGRPSYEQYF.